The T cell receptor beta chain described here comes from a study of OX40 agonist ivuxolimab in advanced cancers. Study-level findings and limits: Normalized T-cell clonal expansion was also low in some nonresponders.

The CDR3 has 17 residues. The V and J ends lost 4 bases and 2 bases respectively, with 19 bases between them. Germline CDR1 reads LNHDA; CDR2 reads SQIVND (reference sequence). Points on this clone: What it binds is not known.

TCRdb keeps only in-frame clones here, not all; method: immunoSEQ multiplex PCR. The table records about 67,000 clones, 87% of them present only once. Sequenced here: CD4+ or CD8+ T cells sorted from blood, sampled in a trial of the OX40 agonist ivuxolimab. This chain uses TRBV19 with TRBJ2-3, with D possibly TRBD2 on 6 matching bases. This clonotype originated in an adult with an advanced solid tumor such as melanoma, head and neck, liver or kidney cancer. CDR3 region: CASSRGTGTPFTDTQYF. The CDR3 DNA reads TGTGCCAGTAGTAGGGGCACGGGGACTCCCTTCACAGATACGCAGTATTTT.